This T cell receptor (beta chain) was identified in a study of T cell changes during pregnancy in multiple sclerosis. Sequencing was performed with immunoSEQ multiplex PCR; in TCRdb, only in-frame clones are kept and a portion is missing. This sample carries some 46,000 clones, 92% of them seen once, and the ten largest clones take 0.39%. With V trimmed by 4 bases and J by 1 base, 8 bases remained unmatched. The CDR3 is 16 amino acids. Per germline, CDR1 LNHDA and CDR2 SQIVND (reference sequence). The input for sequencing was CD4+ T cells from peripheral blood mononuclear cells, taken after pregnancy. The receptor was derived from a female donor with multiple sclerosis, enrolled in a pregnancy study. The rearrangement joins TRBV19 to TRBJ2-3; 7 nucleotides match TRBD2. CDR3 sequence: CASSTGAAGGTDTQYF. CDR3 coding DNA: TGTGCCAGTAGTACCGGTGCGGCGGGGGGCACAGATACGCAGTATTTT. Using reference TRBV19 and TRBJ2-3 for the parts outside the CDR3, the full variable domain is DGGITQSPKYLFRKEGQNVTLSCEQNLNHDAMYWYRQDPGQGLRLIYYSQIVNDFQKGDIAEGYSVSREKKESFPLTVTSAQKNPTAFYLCASSTGAAGGTDTQYFGPGTRLTVL.